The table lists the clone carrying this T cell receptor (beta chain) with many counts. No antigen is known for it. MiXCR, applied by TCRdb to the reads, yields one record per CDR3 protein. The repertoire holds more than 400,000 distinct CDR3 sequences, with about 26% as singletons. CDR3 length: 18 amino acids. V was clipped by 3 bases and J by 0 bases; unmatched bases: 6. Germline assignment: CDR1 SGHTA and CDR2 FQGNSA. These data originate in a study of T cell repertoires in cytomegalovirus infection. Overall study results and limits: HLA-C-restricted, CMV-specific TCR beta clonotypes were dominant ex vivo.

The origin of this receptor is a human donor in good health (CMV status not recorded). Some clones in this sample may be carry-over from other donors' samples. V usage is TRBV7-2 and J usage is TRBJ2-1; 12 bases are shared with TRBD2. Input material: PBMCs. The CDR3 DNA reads TGTGCCAGCAGCTTGCAACCGACTAGCGGGAGCTCCTACAATGAGCAGTTCTTC. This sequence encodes CASSLQPTSGSSYNEQFF.